The clone carrying this TCR beta chain was seen ten or more times. Antigen specificity is unknown. The CDR3 spans 12 residues. Deletions cut 3 bases from V and 7 bases from J, with 7 bases between. These data originate in a study of T cells after yellow fever vaccination. One entry per CDR3 protein results from TCRdb running MiXCR on the 5' RACE reads. The sample carries around 46,000 distinct CDR3 sequences, 7.4% recorded once. Study-wide results and caveats: The secondary response was weaker, and its peak arrived faster, on day 5 versus 15. Among all clonotypes, a small share was observed in both CD4 and CD8 compartments. Abundant clonotypes from the bulk population could contaminate FACS-sorted repertoires. Once the booster was given, most primary-vaccination clones reappeared, at just under 98% for CD4 and 85% to 90% for CD8.

This TCR was recovered from a man younger than 35 who received the YFV17D yellow fever vaccine. Here the sequenced sample was CD8+ T cells sorted from PBMCs, taken around 14 days after the first yellow fever vaccination. V and J are TRBV12-3 or TRBV12-4 and TRBJ2-1; D unclear. CDR3 sequence (DNA): TGTGCCAGCAGTTTTGGGGTGAATGAGCAGTTCTTC. It translates to CASSFGVNEQFF.